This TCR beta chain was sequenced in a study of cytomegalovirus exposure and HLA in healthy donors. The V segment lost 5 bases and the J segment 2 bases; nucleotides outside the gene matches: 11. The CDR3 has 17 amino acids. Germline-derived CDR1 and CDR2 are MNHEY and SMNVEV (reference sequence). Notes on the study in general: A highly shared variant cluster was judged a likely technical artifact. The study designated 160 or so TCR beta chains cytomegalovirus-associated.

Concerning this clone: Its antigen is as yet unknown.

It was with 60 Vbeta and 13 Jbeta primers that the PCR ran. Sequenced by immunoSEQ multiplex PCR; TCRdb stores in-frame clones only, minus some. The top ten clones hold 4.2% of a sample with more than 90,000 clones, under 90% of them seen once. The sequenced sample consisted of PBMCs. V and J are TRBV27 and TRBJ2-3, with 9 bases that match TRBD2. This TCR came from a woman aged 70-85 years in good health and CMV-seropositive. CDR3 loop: CASSLRPRLAVTDTQYF. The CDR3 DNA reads TGTGCCAGCAGTCTCCGTCCCCGACTAGCGGTCACAGATACGCAGTATTTT.